Here is one TCR beta chain with its context. As yet, its antigen is unknown. These data come from a study of shared clonotypes between healthy human individuals. The overall study: Donors consisted of two women and three men between 18 and 49. CD4 naive and memory got three plates each, CD8 naive two, CD8 memory one. General observations from the study: Some naive CD4 clonotypes, roughly 5%, turned up in common across several donors.

Assay: immunoSEQ multiplex PCR; the TCRdb copy retains only in-frame clones and omits some. The data hold about 2,500,000 clones, with around nine tenths observed a single time. The germline CDR1 and CDR2 sequences are MGHRA and YSYEKL. CDR3 length: 13 amino acids. The trim removed 5 bases at V and 15 bases at J, leaving 12 bases unmatched. This clonotype originated in a man in his late teens or twenties in good health. Sequenced: naive CD4+ T cells sorted from blood. The sample's subset: CD45RA+ positively selected. This chain connects TRBV4-1 to TRBJ2-1; 8 nucleotides align to TRBD2. This chain's CDR3 is CASSSSGSQRRFF. CDR3 sequence (DNA): TGCGCCAGCAGCTCGAGCGGGAGCCAACGACGGTTCTTC.